The 13 T cell receptor beta chains listed next were all sequenced from one sample in a study of identical twins. TCRdb analysed the 5' RACE reads with MiXCR anew, one entry per CDR3 protein. This repertoire shows 250,000 to 350,000 distinct CDR3 sequences, around 8.8% found once; its top ten account for about 2.1%. These data were likewise used in another study, on yellow fever vaccine responses in identical twins.

Specimen: memory (CD45RO+) T cells sorted from blood. The origin of the receptors is a woman between 18 and 30 years old in good health.

This clonotype showed up just a few times. This CDR3 is CASSLRLNSPLHF. CDR3 nucleotides: TGTGCCAGCAGCCTCCGCTTAAATTCACCCCTCCACTTT. The chain joins TRBV28 to TRBJ1-6; D gene unclear. The CDR3 is made up of 13 amino acids. The V end was cut by 6 bases, the J end by 7 bases, with 10 bases between. Germline values: CDR1 MDHEN, CDR2 SYDVKM.

This clonotype was found a few times. The rearrangement links TRBV5-1 to TRBJ2-1; 12 bases line up with TRBD2. There are 18 residues in the CDR3. Germline V gene data show CDR1 as SGHRS and CDR2 as YFSETQ. The V gene end was trimmed by 1 base and the J gene end by 1 base; junction bases not matched to a gene: 6. CDR3 bases: TGCGCCAGCAGCTTGCCTGGACTAGCGGGAACGTCCTACAATGAGCAGTTCTTC. Translation gives CASSLPGLAGTSYNEQFF.

The gene calls are TRBV11-2 and TRBJ2-4, with 9 bases fitting TRBD2. Trimming cost V 0 bases and J 0 bases; bases outside gene matches: 12. This CDR3 has 20 residues. Per germline, CDR1 SGHAT and CDR2 FQNNGV. CDR3: CASSLDTIGVSGRAKNIQYF. CDR3 nucleotides: TGTGCCAGCAGCTTAGATACGATCGGGGTTAGCGGGAGAGCCAAAAACATTCAGTACTTC.

There are many counts of this clonotype. V is TRBV4-2 and J is TRBJ2-1; 11 bases align to TRBD2. Germline V lookup: CDR1 LGHNA, CDR2 YNFKEQ. The CDR3 length is 17 residues. V gave up 0 bases and J gave up 4 bases; unmatched junction bases: 5. CDR3 sequence: CASSQETRTSGYNEQFF. The CDR3 DNA follows: TGTGCCAGCAGCCAAGAAACGCGGACTAGCGGGTACAATGAGCAGTTCTTC.

This clonotype was seen more than once but under ten times. The chain carries TRBV25-1 and TRBJ2-5, with 12 bases that match TRBD2. The CDR3 length is 19 residues. The V and J ends lost 4 bases and 2 bases, in that order; junction bases with no gene match: 14. Germline CDR1 MGHDK, CDR2 SYGVNS. The chain's CDR3 is CASSGVTRTSGAMQETQYF. The CDR3 DNA sequence: TGTGCCAGCAGTGGTGTTACGCGGACTAGCGGGGCGATGCAAGAGACCCAGTACTTC.

The V gene is TRBV20-1, the J gene TRBJ2-1; unclear D gene. Germline V gene data show CDR1 as DFQATT and CDR2 as SNEGSKA (reference sequence). This CDR3 has 12 residues. Trimming removed 0 bases at V and 2 bases at J, with 2 bases between. The CDR3 region is CSAREPYNEQFF. In nucleotides, the CDR3 is TGCAGTGCTAGAGAACCCTACAATGAGCAGTTCTTC.

This clonotype was recorded many times. The V gene is TRBV2, the J gene TRBJ1-1; a weak D match, TRBD1 (5 bases). The CDR3 length is 13 residues. The germline CDR1 and CDR2 sequences are SNHLY and FYNNEI. Trimming took 6 bases from V and 2 from J, leaving 10 bases between them. The CDR3 nucleotides are TGTGCCAGCAGGGGTCAGGGAAACACTGAAGCTTTCTTT. Translation gives CASRGQGNTEAFF.

Remarks on this clonotype: Relative to the germline gene, one junction end is altered; a read error may explain this. The chain combines TRBV20-1 with TRBJ1-6, with 8 bases identical to TRBD1. This CDR3 region has 15 residues. Germline V gene data show CDR1 as DFQATT and CDR2 as SNEGSKA (reference sequence). The CDR3 DNA follows: TGCTGTGCACGACAGGGGTCGGACGGTAATTCACCCCTCCACTTT. Its protein is CCARQGSDGNSPLHF.

J is TRBJ2-1 and V is TRBV7-9, with 15 bases aligning to TRBD2. The CDR3 has 17 residues. CDR1 is SEHNR, CDR2 FQNEAQ, per germline (reference sequence). With 5 bases clipped from V and 7 bases from J, the junction kept 9 bases outside the gene matches. For the CDR3, the DNA is TGTGCCAGCAGCCCCGAAGGACTAGCGGGAGGGATGAATGAGCAGTTCTTC. Its protein product is CASSPEGLAGGMNEQFF.

This clonotype was picked up many times. V and J are TRBV20-1 and TRBJ1-2; D gene uncertain. Deletions cut 2 bases from V and 6 bases from J, with 4 bases between. From germline, CDR1 is DFQATT and CDR2 SNEGSKA (reference sequence). This CDR3 has 10 residues. The CDR3 reads CSARRDGYTF. The CDR3 nucleotides are TGCAGTGCTAGACGGGATGGCTACACCTTC.

This clonotype was recorded many times. V usage is TRBV12-3 or TRBV12-4 and J usage is TRBJ1-4; D unresolved. The CDR3 loop spans 13 amino acids. Trimming removed 3 bases from V and 5 bases from J, with 7 bases in between. In nucleotides, the CDR3 is TGTGCCAGCAGTTTCCAGTCCAATGAAAAACTGTTTTTT. It encodes CASSFQSNEKLFF.

In its sample, this clonotype was seen many times. The V call is TRBV6-2 or TRBV6-3, the J call TRBJ2-1; no clear D. Germline V gives CDR1 MNHEY, CDR2 SVGEGT. There are 16 residues in the CDR3. V gave up 1 base and J gave up 0 bases, with 10 bases separating them. The CDR3 bases are TGTGCCAGCAGTTACTATGAATGGCGCTCCTACAATGAGCAGTTCTTC. Translation: CASSYYEWRSYNEQFF.

The rearrangement links TRBV7-8 to TRBJ1-5; D uncertain. The germline V and J ends were trimmed by 0 bases and 10 bases, with 22 bases remaining between them. Germline V gene lookup returns CDR1 SGHVS and CDR2 FQNEAQ. This CDR3 has 17 amino acids. The CDR3 here is CASSLALVPSEVIPQHF. The CDR3 DNA reads as TGTGCCAGCAGCTTAGCGCTGGTGCCGTCGGAGGTGATACCCCAGCATTTT.